This TCR beta chain was recovered during a study of blood T cells in healthy people across ages. The second PCR ran about 6 to 12 cycles with a sample-barcoded 5' primer and J-beta primers. TCRdb re-derived calls from the 5' RACE reads in MiXCR, one entry per CDR3 protein. The table has about 1,000,000 distinct CDR3 sequences, around 45% seen once. V lost 3 bases and J 4 bases, leaving 13 bases between the germline ends. The CDR3 runs to 14 residues. Germline values: CDR1 DFQATT, CDR2 SNEGSKA (reference sequence). The V call is TRBV20-1, the J call TRBJ2-1, with D unclear. Sequenced input: blood. The TCR sequence derives from a woman aged 55-70 years in good health. The CDR3 reads CSASFLGHYNEQFF. The DNA for the CDR3 is TGCAGTGCTAGTTTTCTGGGCCATTACAATGAGCAGTTCTTC.